Listed below are T cell receptor beta chains from one sample, sequenced in a study of vaccination effects on CD4 cells after COVID-19. These receptors have no known antigen. Generated by immunoSEQ multiplex PCR, the TCRdb table keeps only in-frame clones and is missing some. The repertoire holds roughly 26,000 clones, with 75% to 85% as singletons. The sample here was CD4+ T cells from PBMCs cultured with HCoV-NL63 spike peptides, taken before COVID-19 vaccination. These receptors came from a human donor who had a prior SARS-CoV-2 infection. CDR3s include the opening cysteine and the closing phenylalanine or tryptophan. Fields, in order: D gene, V gene, clone size, J gene, CDR3 protein, CDR3 DNA. The D gene is left open where the match is weak. Size tells how often a clone was seen (once, few, many) or the class of an expanded clone, and some rows leave it out.

D gene: .; V gene: TRBV14; clone size: .; J gene: TRBJ1-3; CDR3 protein: CASSLGGYSGNTIYF; CDR3 DNA: TGTGCCAGCAGCCTCGGCGGTTACTCTGGAAACACCATATATTTT
D gene: .; V gene: TRBV6-5; clone size: .; J gene: TRBJ1-2; CDR3 protein: CASSYASRHGYTF; CDR3 DNA: TGTGCCAGCAGTTATGCCAGTAGGCATGGCTACACCTTC
D gene: .; V gene: TRBV6-2/TRBV6-3; clone size: few; J gene: TRBJ1-1; CDR3 protein: CASSYSRMNTEAFF; CDR3 DNA: TGTGCCAGCAGTTACTCGAGGATGAACACTGAAGCTTTCTTT
D gene: .; V gene: TRBV5-1; clone size: .; J gene: TRBJ1-3; CDR3 protein: CASSLELPATGNTIYF; CDR3 DNA: TGCGCCAGCAGCTTGGAATTGCCGGCGACTGGAAACACCATATATTTT
D gene: .; V gene: TRBV3-1/TRBV3-2; clone size: .; J gene: TRBJ1-3; CDR3 protein: CASSPFIGNTIYF; CDR3 DNA: TGTGCCAGCAGCCCATTCATCGGGAACACCATATATTTT
D gene: .; V gene: TRBV5-1; clone size: .; J gene: TRBJ2-7; CDR3 protein: CASNTRSTKTYEQYF; CDR3 DNA: TGCGCCAGCAATACTAGATCCACTAAAACCTACGAGCAGTACTTC
D gene: .; V gene: TRBV9; clone size: few; J gene: TRBJ1-6; CDR3 protein: CASSAGAKGTLHF; CDR3 DNA: TGTGCCAGCAGCGCCGGGGCGAAGGGAACCCTCCACTTT
D gene: TRBD1; V gene: TRBV4-1; clone size: .; J gene: TRBJ1-6; CDR3 protein: CASSQDVTGAKNNSPLHF; CDR3 DNA: TGCGCCAGCAGCCAAGATGTGACAGGGGCGAAAAATAATTCACCCCTCCACTTT
D gene: TRBD1; V gene: TRBV4-1; clone size: .; J gene: TRBJ2-3; CDR3 protein: CASSQPRQGRGTDTQYF; CDR3 DNA: TGCGCCAGCAGCCAGCCTCGACAGGGTAGGGGCACAGATACGCAGTATTTT
D gene: TRBD1; V gene: TRBV7-8; clone size: few; J gene: TRBJ1-2; CDR3 protein: CASSAQGFGYGYTF; CDR3 DNA: TGTGCCAGCAGCGCACAGGGGTTTGGCTATGGCTACACCTTC
D gene: .; V gene: TRBV10-3; clone size: .; J gene: TRBJ2-1; CDR3 protein: CAIGGRSYNEQFF; CDR3 DNA: TGTGCCATCGGGGGCAGGTCCTACAATGAGCAGTTCTTC
D gene: .; V gene: TRBV9; clone size: .; J gene: TRBJ1-4; CDR3 protein: CASSVSPATNEKLFF; CDR3 DNA: TGTGCCAGCAGCGTCAGCCCTGCAACTAATGAAAAACTGTTTTTT
D gene: .; V gene: TRBV14; clone size: .; J gene: TRBJ2-1; CDR3 protein: CASSQAKGNRGNEQFF; CDR3 DNA: TGTGCCAGCAGCCAAGCTAAGGGGAATAGGGGCAATGAGCAGTTCTTC
D gene: .; V gene: TRBV7-9; clone size: few; J gene: TRBJ2-7; CDR3 protein: CASSSGRFYEQYF; CDR3 DNA: TGTGCCAGCAGCTCGGGACGGTTCTACGAGCAGTACTTC
D gene: .; V gene: TRBV7-9; clone size: few; J gene: TRBJ1-6; CDR3 protein: CASSLAEGRGSPLHF; CDR3 DNA: TGTGCCAGCAGCTTAGCGGAGGGTAGGGGATCACCCCTCCACTTT
D gene: .; V gene: TRBV6-6; clone size: .; J gene: TRBJ2-7; CDR3 protein: CASSYWGTSYEQYF; CDR3 DNA: TGTGCCAGCAGTTACTGGGGGACCTCCTACGAGCAGTACTTC
D gene: TRBD2; V gene: TRBV2; clone size: .; J gene: TRBJ2-5; CDR3 protein: CASRRGTSGGVGETQYF; CDR3 DNA: TGTGCCAGCAGAAGAGGGACTAGCGGGGGAGTTGGGGAGACCCAGTACTTC
D gene: .; V gene: TRBV10-3; clone size: .; J gene: TRBJ1-3; CDR3 protein: CAIRDSSGNTIYF; CDR3 DNA: TGTGCCATCAGAGACAGCTCTGGAAACACCATATATTTT
D gene: TRBD1; V gene: TRBV5-6; clone size: few; J gene: TRBJ2-7; CDR3 protein: CASSPDRDRDYEQYF; CDR3 DNA: TGTGCCAGCAGCCCCGACCGGGACAGGGACTACGAGCAGTACTTC
D gene: TRBD2; V gene: TRBV12-5; clone size: .; J gene: TRBJ2-2; CDR3 protein: CASGLVPGGRRDTGELFF; CDR3 DNA: TGTGCTAGTGGTTTGGTACCTGGCGGGAGGAGAGACACCGGGGAGCTGTTTTTT
D gene: .; V gene: TRBV30; clone size: .; J gene: TRBJ2-7; CDR3 protein: CAWTGPGERGSYEQYF; CDR3 DNA: TGTGCCTGGACCGGGCCCGGGGAAAGGGGCTCCTACGAGCAGTACTTC
D gene: .; V gene: TRBV6-1; clone size: .; J gene: TRBJ1-6; CDR3 protein: CASSEFGTSISPLHF; CDR3 DNA: TGTGCCAGCAGTGAATTTGGGACTTCTATATCACCCCTCCACTTT
D gene: .; V gene: TRBV12-5; clone size: .; J gene: TRBJ1-1; CDR3 protein: CASGLRTGNTEAFF; CDR3 DNA: TGTGCTAGTGGTTTGCGGACGGGGAACACTGAAGCTTTCTTT
D gene: .; V gene: TRBV12-5; clone size: .; J gene: TRBJ2-3; CDR3 protein: CASGSRRDTQYF; CDR3 DNA: TGTGCTAGTGGCTCTAGAAGGGATACGCAGTATTTT
D gene: .; V gene: TRBV18; clone size: .; J gene: TRBJ2-2; CDR3 protein: CASSPPNTGELFF; CDR3 DNA: TGTGCCAGCTCACCACCGAACACCGGGGAGCTGTTTTTT
D gene: .; V gene: TRBV21-1; clone size: .; J gene: TRBJ2-7; CDR3 protein: CASSKDGPGGRLAGSSEQYF; CDR3 DNA: TGTGCCAGCAGCAAAGATGGTCCAGGGGGACGGCTAGCGGGAAGTAGCGAGCAGTACTTC
D gene: .; V gene: TRBV20-1; clone size: .; J gene: TRBJ2-7; CDR3 protein: CSASRADNYEQYF; CDR3 DNA: TGCAGTGCTAGTCGAGCAGATAACTACGAGCAGTACTTC
D gene: TRBD2; V gene: TRBV7-9; clone size: .; J gene: TRBJ2-5; CDR3 protein: CASSPGELATQETQYF; CDR3 DNA: TGTGCCAGCAGCCCGGGGGAACTAGCGACGCAAGAGACCCAGTACTTC
D gene: TRBD1; V gene: TRBV4-2; clone size: few; J gene: TRBJ1-6; CDR3 protein: CASSQTGLSDSPLHF; CDR3 DNA: TGTGCCAGCAGCCAGACAGGGTTAAGTGATTCACCCCTCCACTTT
D gene: .; V gene: TRBV20-1; clone size: .; J gene: TRBJ2-1; CDR3 protein: CSASRLGIGNEQFF; CDR3 DNA: TGCAGTGCTAGTCGTCTAGGAATAGGCAATGAGCAGTTCTTC
D gene: .; V gene: TRBV24-1; clone size: .; J gene: TRBJ2-5; CDR3 protein: CATSDGGLETQYF; CDR3 DNA: TGTGCCACCAGTGATGGGGGGCTGGAGACCCAGTACTTC
D gene: TRBD1; V gene: TRBV7-2; clone size: .; J gene: TRBJ2-7; CDR3 protein: CASSIGTDAYEQYF; CDR3 DNA: TGTGCCAGCAGCATCGGGACAGATGCCTACGAGCAGTACTTC